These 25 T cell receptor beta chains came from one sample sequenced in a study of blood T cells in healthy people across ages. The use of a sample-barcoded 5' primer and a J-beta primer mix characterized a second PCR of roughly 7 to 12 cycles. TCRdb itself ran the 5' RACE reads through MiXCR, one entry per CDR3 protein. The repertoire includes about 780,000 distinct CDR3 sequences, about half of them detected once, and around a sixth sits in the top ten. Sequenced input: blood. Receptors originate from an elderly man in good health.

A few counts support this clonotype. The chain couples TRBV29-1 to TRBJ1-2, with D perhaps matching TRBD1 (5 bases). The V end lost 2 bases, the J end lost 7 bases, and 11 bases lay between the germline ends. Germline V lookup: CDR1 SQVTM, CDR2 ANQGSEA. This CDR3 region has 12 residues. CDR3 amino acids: CSVEYGRGGYTF. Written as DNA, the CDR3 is TGCAGCGTTGAATATGGAAGGGGTGGCTACACCTTC.

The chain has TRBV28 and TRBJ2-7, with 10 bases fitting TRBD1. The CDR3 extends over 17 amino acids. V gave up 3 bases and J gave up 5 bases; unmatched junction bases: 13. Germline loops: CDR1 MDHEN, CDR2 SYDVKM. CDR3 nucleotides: TGTGCCAGCAGTTTCTTATCCTGGGAGACAGGGGGCCACGAGCAGTACTTC. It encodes CASSFLSWETGGHEQYF.

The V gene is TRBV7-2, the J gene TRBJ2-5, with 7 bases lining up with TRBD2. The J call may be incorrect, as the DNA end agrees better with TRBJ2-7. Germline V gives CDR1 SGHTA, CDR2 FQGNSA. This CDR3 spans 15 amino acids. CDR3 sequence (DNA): TGTGCCAGCAGCCTACTAGCGAGAGGCCTCTACGAGCAGTACTTC. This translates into CASSLLARGLYEQYF.

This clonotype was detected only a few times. The CDR3 DNA is TGCAGCGTTGAGAGGACAGGGTATGAGCAGTTCTTC. This sequence encodes CSVERTGYEQFF. The chain carries TRBV29-1 and TRBJ2-1; 8 nucleotides align to TRBD1. The V and J ends lost 3 bases and 8 bases, in that order; junction bases with no gene match: 3. Germline V gives CDR1 SQVTM, CDR2 ANQGSEA. This CDR3 is built from 12 residues.

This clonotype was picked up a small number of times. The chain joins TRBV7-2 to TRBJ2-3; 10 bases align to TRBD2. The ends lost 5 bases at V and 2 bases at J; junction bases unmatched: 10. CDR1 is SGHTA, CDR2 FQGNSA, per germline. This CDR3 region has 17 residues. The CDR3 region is CASSLRPSGGTTDTQYF. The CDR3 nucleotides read TGTGCCAGCAGCCTCCGTCCTAGCGGGGGTACCACAGATACGCAGTATTTT.

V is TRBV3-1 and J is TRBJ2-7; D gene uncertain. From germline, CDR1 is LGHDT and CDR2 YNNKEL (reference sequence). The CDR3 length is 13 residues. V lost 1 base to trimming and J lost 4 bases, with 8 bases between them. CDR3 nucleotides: TGTGCCAGCAGCCAAGCAGACGGTTACGAGCAGTACTTC. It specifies CASSQADGYEQYF.

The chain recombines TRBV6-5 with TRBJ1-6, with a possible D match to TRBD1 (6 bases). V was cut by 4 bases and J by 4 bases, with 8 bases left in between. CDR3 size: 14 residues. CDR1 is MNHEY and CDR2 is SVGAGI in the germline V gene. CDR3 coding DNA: TGTGCCAGCAGTTTCGGACAGTATAATTCACCCCTCCACTTT. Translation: CASSFGQYNSPLHF.

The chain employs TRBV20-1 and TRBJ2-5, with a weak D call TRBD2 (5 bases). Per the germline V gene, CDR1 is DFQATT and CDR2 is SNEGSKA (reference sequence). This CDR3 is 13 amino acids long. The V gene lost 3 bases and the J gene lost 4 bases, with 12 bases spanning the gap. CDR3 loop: CSASFARGETQYF. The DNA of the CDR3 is TGCAGTGCTAGCTTTGCACGGGGAGAGACCCAGTACTTC.

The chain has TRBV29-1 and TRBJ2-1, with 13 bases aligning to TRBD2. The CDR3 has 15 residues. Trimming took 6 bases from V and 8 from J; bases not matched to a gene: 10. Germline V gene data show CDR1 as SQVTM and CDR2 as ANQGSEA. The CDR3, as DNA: TGCAGCGTGCGGACTAGCGGGAGTGTGGCCTATGAGCAGTTCTTC. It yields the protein CSVRTSGSVAYEQFF.

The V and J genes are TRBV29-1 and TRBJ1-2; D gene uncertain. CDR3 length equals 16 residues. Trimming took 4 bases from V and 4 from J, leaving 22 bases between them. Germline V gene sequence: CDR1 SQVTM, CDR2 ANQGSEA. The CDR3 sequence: CSVVAGPMGSSYGYTF. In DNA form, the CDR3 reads TGCAGCGTTGTCGCAGGCCCCATGGGGAGCTCCTATGGCTACACCTTC.

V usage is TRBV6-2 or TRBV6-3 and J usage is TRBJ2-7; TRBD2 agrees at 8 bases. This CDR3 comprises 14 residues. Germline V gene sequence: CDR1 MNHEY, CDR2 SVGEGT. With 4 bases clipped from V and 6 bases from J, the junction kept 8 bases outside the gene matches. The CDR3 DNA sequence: TGTGCCAGCAGTTTGAAGCGGGAGTCGTCCGAGCAGTACTTC. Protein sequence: CASSLKRESSEQYF.

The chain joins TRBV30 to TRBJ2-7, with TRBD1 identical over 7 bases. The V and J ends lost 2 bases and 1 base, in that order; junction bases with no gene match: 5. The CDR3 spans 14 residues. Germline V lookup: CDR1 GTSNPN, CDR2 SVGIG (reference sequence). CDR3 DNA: TGTGCCTGGAGTTCGGGACAGTCTTCCTACGAGCAGTACTTC. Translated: CAWSSGQSSYEQYF. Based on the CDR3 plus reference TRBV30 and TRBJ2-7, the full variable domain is SQTIHQWPATLVQPVGSPLSLECTVEGTSNPNLYWYRQAAGRGLQLLFYSVGIGQISSEVPQNLSASRPQDRQFILSSKKLLLSDSGFYLCAWSSGQSSYEQYFGPGTRLTVT.

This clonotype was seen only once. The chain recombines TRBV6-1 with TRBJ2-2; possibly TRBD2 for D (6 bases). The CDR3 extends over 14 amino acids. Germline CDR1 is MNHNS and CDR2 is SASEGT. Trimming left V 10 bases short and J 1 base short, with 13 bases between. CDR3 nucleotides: TGTGCCACCCACCCGCGGGAGAACACCGGGGAGCTGTTTTTT. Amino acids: CATHPRENTGELFF.

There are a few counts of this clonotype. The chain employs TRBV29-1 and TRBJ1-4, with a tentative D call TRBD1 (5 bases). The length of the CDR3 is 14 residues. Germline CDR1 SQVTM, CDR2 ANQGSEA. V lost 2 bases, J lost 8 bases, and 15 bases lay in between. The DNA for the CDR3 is TGCAGCGTTGAACCATTAAGGGGCGGCGAAAAACTGTTTTTT. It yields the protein CSVEPLRGGEKLFF.

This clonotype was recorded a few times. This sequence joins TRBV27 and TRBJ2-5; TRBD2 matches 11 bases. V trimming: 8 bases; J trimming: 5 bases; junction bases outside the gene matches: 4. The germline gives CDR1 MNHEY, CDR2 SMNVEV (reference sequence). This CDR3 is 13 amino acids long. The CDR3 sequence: CASALAGVETQYF. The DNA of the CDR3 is TGTGCCAGCGCACTAGCGGGAGTTGAGACCCAGTACTTC.

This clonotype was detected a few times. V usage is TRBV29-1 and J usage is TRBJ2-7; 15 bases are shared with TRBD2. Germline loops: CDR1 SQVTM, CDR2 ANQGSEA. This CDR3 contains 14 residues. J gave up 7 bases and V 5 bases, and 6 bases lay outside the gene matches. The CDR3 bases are TGCAGCGTTCGGACTAGCGGGAGGGCGGGTGAGCAGTACTTC. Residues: CSVRTSGRAGEQYF.

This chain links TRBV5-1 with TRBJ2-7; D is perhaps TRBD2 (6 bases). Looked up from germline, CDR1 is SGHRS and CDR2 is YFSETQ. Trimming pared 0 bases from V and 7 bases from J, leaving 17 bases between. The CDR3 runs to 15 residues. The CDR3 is CASSLVARGDNEQYF. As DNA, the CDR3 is TGCGCCAGCAGCTTGGTGGCGCGGGGAGACAATGAGCAGTACTTC.

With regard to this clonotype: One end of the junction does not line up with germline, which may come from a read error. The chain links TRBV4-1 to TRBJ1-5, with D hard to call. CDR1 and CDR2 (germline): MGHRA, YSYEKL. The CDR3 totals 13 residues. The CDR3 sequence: CASSRVEHQPRHF. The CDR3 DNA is TGCGCCAGCAGCCGAGTAGAACATCAGCCCCGGCATTTT.

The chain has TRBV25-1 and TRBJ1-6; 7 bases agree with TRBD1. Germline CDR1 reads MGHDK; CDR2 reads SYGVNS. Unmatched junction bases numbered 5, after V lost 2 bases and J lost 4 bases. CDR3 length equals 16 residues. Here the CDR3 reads CASSEPDRVYNSPLHF. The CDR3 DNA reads TGTGCCAGCAGTGAACCAGACAGGGTATATAATTCACCCCTCCACTTT.

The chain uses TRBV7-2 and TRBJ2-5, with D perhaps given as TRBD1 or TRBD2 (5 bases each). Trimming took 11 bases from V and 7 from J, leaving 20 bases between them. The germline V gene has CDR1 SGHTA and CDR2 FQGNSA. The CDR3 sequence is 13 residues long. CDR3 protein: CAVLAARGGTQYF. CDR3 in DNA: TGTGCCGTTTTGGCGGCGCGTGGGGGGACCCAGTACTTC. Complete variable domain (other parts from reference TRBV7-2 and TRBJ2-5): GAGVSQSPSNKVTEKGKDVELRCDPISGHTALYWYRQSLGQGLEFLIYFQGNSAPDKSGLPSDRFSAERTGGSVSTLTIQRTQQEDSAVYLCAVLAARGGTQYFGPGTRLLVL.

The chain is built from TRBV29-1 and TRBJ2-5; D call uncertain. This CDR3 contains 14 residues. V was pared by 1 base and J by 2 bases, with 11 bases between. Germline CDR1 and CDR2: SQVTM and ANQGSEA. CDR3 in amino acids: CSVEGGSLQETQYF. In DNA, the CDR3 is TGCAGCGTTGAAGGTGGTTCTTTACAAGAGACCCAGTACTTC.

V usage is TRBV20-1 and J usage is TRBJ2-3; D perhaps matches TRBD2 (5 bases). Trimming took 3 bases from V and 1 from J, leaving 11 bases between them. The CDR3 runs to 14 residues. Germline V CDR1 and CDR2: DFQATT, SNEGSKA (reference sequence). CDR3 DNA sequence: TGCAGTGCTAGCAGAGGGTTAGGCACAGATACGCAGTATTTT. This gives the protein CSASRGLGTDTQYF.

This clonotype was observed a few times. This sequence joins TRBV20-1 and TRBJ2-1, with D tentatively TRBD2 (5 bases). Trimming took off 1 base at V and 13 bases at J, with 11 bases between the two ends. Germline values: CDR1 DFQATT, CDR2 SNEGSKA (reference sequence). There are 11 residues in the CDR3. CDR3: CSARGRGKQFF. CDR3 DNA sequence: TGCAGTGCTAGAGGCCGGGGAAAACAGTTCTTC.

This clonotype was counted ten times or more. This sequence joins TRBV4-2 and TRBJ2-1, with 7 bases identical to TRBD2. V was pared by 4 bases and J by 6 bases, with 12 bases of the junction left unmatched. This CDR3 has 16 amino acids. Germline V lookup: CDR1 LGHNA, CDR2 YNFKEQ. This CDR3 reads CASSPPGLDIPNEQFF. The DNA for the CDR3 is TGTGCCAGCAGCCCACCCGGACTAGATATCCCCAATGAGCAGTTCTTC.

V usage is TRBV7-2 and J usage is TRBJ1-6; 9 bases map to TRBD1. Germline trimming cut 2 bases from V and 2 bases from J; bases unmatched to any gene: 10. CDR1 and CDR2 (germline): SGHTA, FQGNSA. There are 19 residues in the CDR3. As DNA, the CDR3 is TGTGCCAGCAGCTTACGAGACAGGGGGATGCAAGCCTATAATTCACCCCTCCACTTT. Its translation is CASSLRDRGMQAYNSPLHF.